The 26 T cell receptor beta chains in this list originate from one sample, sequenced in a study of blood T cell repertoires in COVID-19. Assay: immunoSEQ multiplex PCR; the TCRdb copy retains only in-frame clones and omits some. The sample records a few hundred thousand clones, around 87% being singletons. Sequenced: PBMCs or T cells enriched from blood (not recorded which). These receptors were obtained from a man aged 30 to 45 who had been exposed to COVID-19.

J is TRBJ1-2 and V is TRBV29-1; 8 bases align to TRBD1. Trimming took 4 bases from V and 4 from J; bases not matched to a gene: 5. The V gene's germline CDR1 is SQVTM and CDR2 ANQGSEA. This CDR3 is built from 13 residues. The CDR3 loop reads CSVGSGGGYGYTF. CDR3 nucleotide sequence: TGCAGCGTTGGTTCAGGGGGCGGCTATGGCTACACCTTC. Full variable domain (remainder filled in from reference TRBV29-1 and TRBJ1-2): SAVISQKPSRDICQRGTSLTIQCQVDSQVTMMFWYRQQPGQSLTLIATANQGSEATYESGFVIDKFPISRPNLTFSTLTVSNMSPEDSSIYLCSVGSGGGYGYTFGSGTRLTVV.

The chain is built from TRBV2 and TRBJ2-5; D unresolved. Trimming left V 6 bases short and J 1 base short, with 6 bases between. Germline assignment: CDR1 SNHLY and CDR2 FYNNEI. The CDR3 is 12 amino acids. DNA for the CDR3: TGTGCCAGCAGCCAGTCCCAAGAGACCCAGTACTTC. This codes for CASSQSQETQYF.

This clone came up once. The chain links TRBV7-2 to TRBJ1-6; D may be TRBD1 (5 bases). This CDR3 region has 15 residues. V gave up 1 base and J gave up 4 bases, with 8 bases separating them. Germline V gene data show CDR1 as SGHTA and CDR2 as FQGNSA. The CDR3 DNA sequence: TGTGCCAGCAGCTTAGTGGGGGGATATAATTCACCCCTCCACTTT. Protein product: CASSLVGGYNSPLHF.

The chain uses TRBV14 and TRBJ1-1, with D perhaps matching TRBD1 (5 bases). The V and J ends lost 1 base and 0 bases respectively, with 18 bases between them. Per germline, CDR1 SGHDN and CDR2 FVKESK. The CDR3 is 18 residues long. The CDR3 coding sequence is TGTGCCAGCAGCCAAGGACGGACACGATATCACATGAACACTGAAGCTTTCTTT. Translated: CASSQGRTRYHMNTEAFF.

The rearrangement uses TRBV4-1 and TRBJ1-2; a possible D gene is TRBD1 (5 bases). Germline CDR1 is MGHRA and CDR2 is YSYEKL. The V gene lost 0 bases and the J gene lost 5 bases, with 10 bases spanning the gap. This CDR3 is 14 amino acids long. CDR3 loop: CASSQEQDVYGYTF. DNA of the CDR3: TGCGCCAGCAGCCAAGAACAGGACGTTTATGGCTACACCTTC.

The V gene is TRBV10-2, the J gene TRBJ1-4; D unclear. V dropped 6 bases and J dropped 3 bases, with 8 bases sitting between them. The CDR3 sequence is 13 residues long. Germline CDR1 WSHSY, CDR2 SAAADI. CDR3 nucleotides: TGCGCCAGCAGCAGCCTAGCTAATGAAAAACTGTTTTTT. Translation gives CASSSLANEKLFF.

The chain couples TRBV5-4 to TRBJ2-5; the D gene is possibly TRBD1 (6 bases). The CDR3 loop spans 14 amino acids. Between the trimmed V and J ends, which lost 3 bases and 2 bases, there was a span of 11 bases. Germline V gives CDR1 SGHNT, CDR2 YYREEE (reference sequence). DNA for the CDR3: TGTGCCAGCAGCTCTCGGGACATACAAGAGACCCAGTACTTC. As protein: CASSSRDIQETQYF.

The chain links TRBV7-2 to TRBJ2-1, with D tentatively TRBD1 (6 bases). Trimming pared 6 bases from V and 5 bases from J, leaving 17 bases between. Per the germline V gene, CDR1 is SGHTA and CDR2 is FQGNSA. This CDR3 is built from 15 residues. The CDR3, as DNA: TGTGCCAGCAGGATAGGGATACAGGGTAACAATGAGCAGTTCTTC. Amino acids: CASRIGIQGNNEQFF. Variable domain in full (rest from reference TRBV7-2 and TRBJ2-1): GAGVSQSPSNKVTEKGKDVELRCDPISGHTALYWYRQSLGQGLEFLIYFQGNSAPDKSGLPSDRFSAERTGGSVSTLTIQRTQQEDSAVYLCASRIGIQGNNEQFFGPGTRLTVL.

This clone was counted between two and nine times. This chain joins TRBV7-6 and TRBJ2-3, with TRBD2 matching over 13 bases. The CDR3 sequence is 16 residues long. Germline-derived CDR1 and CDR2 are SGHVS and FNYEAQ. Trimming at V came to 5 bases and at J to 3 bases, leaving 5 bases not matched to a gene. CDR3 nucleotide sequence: TGTGCCAGCAGCCGATGGACTAGCGGGGGTACAGATACGCAGTATTTT. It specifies CASSRWTSGGTDTQYF.

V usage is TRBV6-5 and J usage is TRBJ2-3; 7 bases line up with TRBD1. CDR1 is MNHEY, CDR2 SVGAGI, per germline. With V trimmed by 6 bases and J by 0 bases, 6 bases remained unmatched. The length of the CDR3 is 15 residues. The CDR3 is CASRNRGYSTDTQYF. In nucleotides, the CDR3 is TGTGCCAGCAGAAACAGGGGCTATAGCACAGATACGCAGTATTTT.

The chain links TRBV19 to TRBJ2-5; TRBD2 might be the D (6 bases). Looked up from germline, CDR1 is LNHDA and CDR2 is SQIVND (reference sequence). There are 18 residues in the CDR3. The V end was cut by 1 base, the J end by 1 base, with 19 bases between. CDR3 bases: TGTGCCAGTAGTATAGGCGGGATCTCGAGCATACTCCAAGAGACCCAGTACTTC. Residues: CASSIGGISSILQETQYF.

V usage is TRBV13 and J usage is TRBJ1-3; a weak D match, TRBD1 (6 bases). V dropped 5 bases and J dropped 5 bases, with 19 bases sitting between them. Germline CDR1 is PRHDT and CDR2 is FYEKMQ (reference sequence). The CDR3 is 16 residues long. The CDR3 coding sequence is TGTGCCAGCAGCCCGACGCCCGGGACAAGACGAAACACCATATATTTT. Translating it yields CASSPTPGTRRNTIYF.

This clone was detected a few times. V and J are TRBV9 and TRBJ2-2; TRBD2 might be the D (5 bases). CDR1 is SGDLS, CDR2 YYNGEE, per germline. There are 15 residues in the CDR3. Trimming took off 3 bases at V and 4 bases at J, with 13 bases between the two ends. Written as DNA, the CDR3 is TGTGCCAGCAGCGCCCGAACCAGCGGCACCGGGGAGCTGTTTTTT. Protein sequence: CASSARTSGTGELFF.

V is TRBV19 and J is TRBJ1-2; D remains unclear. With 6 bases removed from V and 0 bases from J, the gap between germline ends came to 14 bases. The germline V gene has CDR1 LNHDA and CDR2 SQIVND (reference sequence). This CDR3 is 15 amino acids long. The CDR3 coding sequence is TGTGCCAGTAGCCATACCCCTGAGGCTAACTATGGCTACACCTTC. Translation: CASSHTPEANYGYTF.

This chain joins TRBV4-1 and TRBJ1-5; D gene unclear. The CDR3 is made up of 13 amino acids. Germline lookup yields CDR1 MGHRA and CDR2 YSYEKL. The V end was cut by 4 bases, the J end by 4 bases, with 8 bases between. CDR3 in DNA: TGCGCCAGCAGCCTTCACTTTAATCAGCCCCAGCATTTT. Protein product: CASSLHFNQPQHF.

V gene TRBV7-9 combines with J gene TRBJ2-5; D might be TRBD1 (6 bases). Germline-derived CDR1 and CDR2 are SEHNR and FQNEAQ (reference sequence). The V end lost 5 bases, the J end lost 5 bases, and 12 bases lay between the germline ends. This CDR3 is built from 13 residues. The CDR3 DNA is TGTGCCAGCAGCCGAGGACAGTGGGAGACCCAGTACTTC. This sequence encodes CASSRGQWETQYF.

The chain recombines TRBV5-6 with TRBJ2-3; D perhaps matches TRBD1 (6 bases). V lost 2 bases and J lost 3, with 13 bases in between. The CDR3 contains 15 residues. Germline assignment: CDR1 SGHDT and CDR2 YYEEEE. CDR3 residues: CASSFTQGWTDTQYF. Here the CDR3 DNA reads TGTGCCAGCAGCTTCACCCAGGGGTGGACAGATACGCAGTATTTT.

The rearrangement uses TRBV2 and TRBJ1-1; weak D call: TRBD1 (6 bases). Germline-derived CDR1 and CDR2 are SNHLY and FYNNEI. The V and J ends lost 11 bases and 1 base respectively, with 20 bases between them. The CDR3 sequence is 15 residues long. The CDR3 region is CAVREGTRRNTEAFF. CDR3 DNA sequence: TGTGCCGTCAGGGAAGGGACAAGGAGGAACACTGAAGCTTTCTTT.

Written as DNA, the CDR3 is TGTGCCAGCAGCCGCGGTGAGGGTTCCCTGAACACTGAAGCTTTCTTT. Protein product: CASSRGEGSLNTEAFF. The chain uses TRBV2 and TRBJ1-1; D gene ambiguous. Germline assignment: CDR1 SNHLY and CDR2 FYNNEI. V lost 6 bases, J lost 0 bases, and 17 bases lay in between. This CDR3 comprises 16 residues.

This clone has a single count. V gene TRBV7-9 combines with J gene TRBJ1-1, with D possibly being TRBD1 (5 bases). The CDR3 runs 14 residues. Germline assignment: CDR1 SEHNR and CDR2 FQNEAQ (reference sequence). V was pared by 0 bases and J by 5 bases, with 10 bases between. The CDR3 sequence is CASSLAREVTEAFF. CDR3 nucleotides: TGTGCCAGCAGCTTAGCCAGGGAGGTTACTGAAGCTTTCTTT.

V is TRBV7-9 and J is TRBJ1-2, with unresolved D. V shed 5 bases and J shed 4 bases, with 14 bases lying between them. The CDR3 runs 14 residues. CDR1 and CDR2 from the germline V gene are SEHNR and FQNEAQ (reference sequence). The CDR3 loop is CASSPAQSFYGYTF. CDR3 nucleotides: TGTGCCAGCAGCCCAGCACAGTCTTTCTATGGCTACACCTTC.

The CDR3 loop reads CASSFGHGGAKTQYF. CDR3 nucleotides: TGTGCCAGCAGTTTCGGGCATGGGGGCGCGAAGACCCAGTACTTC. The chain uses TRBV27 and TRBJ2-5, with D maybe TRBD1 (6 bases). Germline CDR1 is MNHEY and CDR2 is SMNVEV (reference sequence). The CDR3 extends over 15 amino acids. V shed 3 bases and J shed 6 bases, with 17 bases lying between them.

The CDR3 DNA reads TGTGCCAGCAGTTACTCAGGGACTAGCGGGGCCAGCTCCTACAATGAGCAGTTCTTC. The encoded protein is CASSYSGTSGASSYNEQFF. The V gene is TRBV6-2 or TRBV6-3, the J gene TRBJ2-1; 13 nucleotides agree with TRBD2. V shed 0 bases and J 0 bases; nucleotides not matched to a gene: 5. There are 19 residues in the CDR3. Germline V CDR1 and CDR2: MNHEY, SVGEGT.

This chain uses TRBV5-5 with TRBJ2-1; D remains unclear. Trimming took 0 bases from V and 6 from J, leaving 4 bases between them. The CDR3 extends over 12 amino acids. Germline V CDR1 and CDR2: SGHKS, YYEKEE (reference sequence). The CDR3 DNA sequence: TGTGCCAGCAGCTTGGCCCTCAATGAGCAGTTCTTC. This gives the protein CASSLALNEQFF.

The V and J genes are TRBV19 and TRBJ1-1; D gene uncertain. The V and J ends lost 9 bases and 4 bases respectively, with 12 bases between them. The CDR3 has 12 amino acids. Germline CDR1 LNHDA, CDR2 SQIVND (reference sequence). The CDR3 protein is CASLGDPTEAFF. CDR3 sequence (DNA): TGTGCCAGCCTCGGAGACCCCACTGAAGCTTTCTTT.

Written as DNA, the CDR3 is TGCGCCAGCAGCTCCCGGGCGACGGGACAGGGGGTTCGGGAGCAGTACTTC. The encoded protein is CASSSRATGQGVREQYF. The genes are TRBV5-1 and TRBJ2-7; TRBD1 matches 11 bases. The trim removed 3 bases at V and 7 bases at J, leaving 15 bases unmatched. The V gene's germline CDR1 is SGHRS and CDR2 YFSETQ. The CDR3 extends over 17 amino acids. Filled out from reference TRBV5-1 and TRBJ2-7, the complete variable domain reads KAGVTQTPRYLIKTRGQQVTLSCSPISGHRSVSWYQQTPGQGLQFLFEYFSETQRNKGNFPGRFSGRQFSNSRSEMNVSTLELGDSALYLCASSSRATGQGVREQYFGPGTRLTVT.